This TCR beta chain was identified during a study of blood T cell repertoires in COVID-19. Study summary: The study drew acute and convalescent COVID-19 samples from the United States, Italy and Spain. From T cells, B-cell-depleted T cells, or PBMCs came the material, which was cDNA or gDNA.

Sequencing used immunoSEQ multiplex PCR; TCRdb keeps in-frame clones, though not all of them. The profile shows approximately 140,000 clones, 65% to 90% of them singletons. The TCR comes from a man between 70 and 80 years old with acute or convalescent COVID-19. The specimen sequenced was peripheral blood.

CDR3 protein: CASSLAGGAASYEQYF. CDR3 DNA sequence: TGCGCCAGCAGCTTGGCGGGGGGGGCGGCTTCCTACGAGCAGTACTTC. The chain couples TRBV5-1 to TRBJ2-7, with 8 bases aligning to TRBD2. Per the germline V gene, CDR1 is SGHRS and CDR2 is YFSETQ. The CDR3 loop spans 16 amino acids. V lost 0 bases, J lost 1 base, and 6 bases stayed unmatched.